The following is a TCR beta chain sequence with its context. This sample is drawn from a study of blood T cell repertoires in COVID-19. Study summary: In each case, the material was cDNA or gDNA derived from T cells, B-cell-depleted T cells, or PBMCs.

Original processing methods: Estimates of nucleated cell counts were drawn from the amplification of reference gene primers. Repertoires were generated with immunoSEQ multiplex PCR, while TCRdb's copy carries only in-frame clones and drops some. V and J calls and clone size are those listed in that table; D and trimming were worked out from the DNA. The repertoire holds 75,000 to 95,000 clones, with 70% to 90% as singletons. Patients at the Seattle site were enrolled during active infection and followed longitudinally. V shed 5 bases and J shed 2 bases, with 24 bases lying between them. The CDR3 is made up of 18 amino acids. From germline, CDR1 is MNHEY and CDR2 SVGEGT.

Specimen: peripheral blood. The V gene is TRBV6-2 or TRBV6-3, the J gene TRBJ1-2, with a weak D call TRBD1 (6 bases). The receptor was isolated from a woman between 55 and 75 years old with COVID-19, enrolled during active disease. The CDR3 protein is CASSLRGAGGSPNYGYTF. The DNA of the CDR3 is TGTGCCAGCAGTCTCCGGGGGGCTGGTGGCTCTCCCAACTATGGCTACACCTTC.